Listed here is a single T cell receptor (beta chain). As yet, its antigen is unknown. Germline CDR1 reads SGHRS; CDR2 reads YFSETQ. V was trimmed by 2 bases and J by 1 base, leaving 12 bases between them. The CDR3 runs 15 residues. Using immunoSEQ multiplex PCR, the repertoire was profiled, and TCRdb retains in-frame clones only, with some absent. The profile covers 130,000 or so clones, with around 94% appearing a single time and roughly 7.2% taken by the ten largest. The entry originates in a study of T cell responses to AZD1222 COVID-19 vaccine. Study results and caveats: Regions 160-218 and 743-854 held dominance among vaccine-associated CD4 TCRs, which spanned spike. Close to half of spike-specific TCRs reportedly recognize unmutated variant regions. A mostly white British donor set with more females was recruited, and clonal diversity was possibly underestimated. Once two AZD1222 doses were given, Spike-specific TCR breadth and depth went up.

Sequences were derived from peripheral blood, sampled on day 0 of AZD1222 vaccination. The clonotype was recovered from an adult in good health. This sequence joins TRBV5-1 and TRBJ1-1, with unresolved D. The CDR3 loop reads CASSFRVATNTEAFF. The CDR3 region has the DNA TGCGCCAGCAGCTTTAGGGTAGCGACGAACACTGAAGCTTTCTTT.